This entry lists 13 T cell receptor beta chains sequenced from one sample in a study of radiotherapy plus CTLA-4 blockade in lung cancer. Profiling relied on immunoSEQ multiplex PCR, and the TCRdb table lists in-frame clones only, not all of them. Among about 60,000 clones listed, just over 75% were seen once. Here the sequenced sample was peripheral blood, taken from a patient treated with radiotherapy plus ipilimumab. The source of these receptors is a human donor with non-small cell lung cancer who had a partial response to radiotherapy plus ipilimumab.

The chain employs TRBV30 and TRBJ1-4, with a possible D match to TRBD1 (5 bases). The CDR3 consists of 17 residues. Trimming removed 5 bases from V and 8 bases from J, with 27 bases in between. CDR1 is GTSNPN, CDR2 SVGIG, per germline (reference sequence). The CDR3 sequence: CAWGKMGPNPSKEKLFF. The CDR3 DNA sequence: TGTGCCTGGGGTAAAATGGGGCCCAATCCCTCAAAGGAAAAACTGTTTTTT. Looking up the rest from reference TRBV30 and TRBJ1-4 gives the full variable domain: SQTIHQWPATLVQPVGSPLSLECTVEGTSNPNLYWYRQAAGRGLQLLFYSVGIGQISSEVPQNLSASRPQDRQFILSSKKLLLSDSGFYLCAWGKMGPNPSKEKLFFGSGTQLSVL.

The table lists this clone with a few counts. The chain carries TRBV7-2 and TRBJ2-7; TRBD2 matches 7 bases. Germline loops: CDR1 SGHTA, CDR2 FQGNSA. V trimming: 1 base; J trimming: 0 bases; junction bases outside the gene matches: 6. This CDR3 spans 16 amino acids. CDR3 in amino acids: CASSLVAGDLSYEQYF. The CDR3 DNA reads as TGTGCCAGCAGCTTAGTGGCGGGGGACCTCTCCTACGAGCAGTACTTC.

This rearrangement joins TRBV5-4 to TRBJ1-2; D gene ambiguous. The CDR3 has 15 amino acids. Per germline, CDR1 SGHNT and CDR2 YYREEE (reference sequence). V dropped 2 bases and J dropped 0 bases, with 11 bases sitting between them. The CDR3 DNA sequence: TGTGCCAGCAGCTTTGCAGTCGAAGCTAACTATGGCTACACCTTC. Protein product: CASSFAVEANYGYTF.

With regard to this clone: In this CDR3 the conserved last residue, phenylalanine or tryptophan, is missing, so a read error is likely. The chain couples TRBV28 to TRBJ1-2, with a tentative D call TRBD1 (5 bases). This CDR3 contains 13 residues. Germline CDR1 and CDR2: MDHEN and SYDVKM. Trimming took 6 bases from V and 6 from J, leaving 14 bases between them. CDR3 bases: TGTGCCAGCAGAAATCATGGGGGGGATGGCTACACCTCC. As protein: CASRNHGGDGYTS.

The chain combines TRBV7-9 with TRBJ1-1, with D perhaps TRBD1 (6 bases). Trimming removed 2 bases at V and 7 bases at J, with 8 bases between. The CDR3 loop spans 12 amino acids. CDR1 is SEHNR, CDR2 FQNEAQ, per germline (reference sequence). CDR3 DNA sequence: TGTGCCAGCAGCTTATGGGACATTGAAGCTTTCTTT. Its protein product is CASSLWDIEAFF.

To note about this clone: Relative to the germline gene, one junction end is altered; a read error may explain this. The rearrangement uses TRBV29-1 and TRBJ2-1; 11 nucleotides match TRBD1. The CDR3 sequence is 16 residues long. From germline, CDR1 is SQVTM and CDR2 ANQGSEA. CDR3 coding DNA: TGCAGCGCTGAACCCCGGGACAGGGGGGGGCACAATGAGCAGTTCTTC. It specifies CSAEPRDRGGHNEQFF.

The V gene is TRBV6-1, the J gene TRBJ2-2; TRBD1 aligns across 7 bases. Looked up from germline, CDR1 is MNHNS and CDR2 is SASEGT. CDR3 length: 15 residues. V was pared by 4 bases and J by 5 bases, with 7 bases of the junction left unmatched. The CDR3 DNA reads as TGTGCCAGCAGTGCCCGGACAGGATGGACCGGGGAGCTGTTTTTT. It yields the protein CASSARTGWTGELFF.

This chain links TRBV5-6 with TRBJ2-3; 8 bases map to TRBD1. The V gene's germline CDR1 is SGHDT and CDR2 YYEEEE. V was clipped by 1 base and J by 1 base; unmatched bases: 2. This CDR3 has 15 amino acids. Here the CDR3 DNA reads TGTGCCAGCAGCTTGCAGGGGGCGGGCACAGATACGCAGTATTTT. It specifies CASSLQGAGTDTQYF.

J is TRBJ2-5 and V is TRBV5-4, with D possibly being TRBD1 (5 bases). Trimming removed 0 bases from V and 5 bases from J, with 5 bases in between. Germline CDR1 SGHNT, CDR2 YYREEE (reference sequence). This CDR3 spans 12 amino acids. The CDR3 protein is CASSLEGETQYF. CDR3 in DNA: TGTGCCAGCAGCTTGGAGGGGGAGACCCAGTACTTC. The variable domain in full, with the rest retrieved from reference TRBV5-4 and TRBJ2-5, is ETGVTQSPTHLIKTRGQQVTLRCSSQSGHNTVSWYQQALGQGPQFIFQYYREEENGRGNFPPRFSGLQFPNYSSELNVNALELDDSALYLCASSLEGETQYFGPGTRLLVL.

The chain has TRBV27 and TRBJ1-1, with TRBD1 matching over 8 bases. Trimming cost V 1 base and J 1 base; bases outside gene matches: 5. The CDR3 spans 16 residues. Germline values: CDR1 MNHEY, CDR2 SMNVEV (reference sequence). Here the CDR3 reads CASSLLQGVGNTEAFF. CDR3 DNA: TGTGCCAGCAGTTTATTACAGGGGGTGGGGAACACTGAAGCTTTCTTT.

The J gene is TRBJ1-1, the V gene TRBV28, with 9 bases matching TRBD1. CDR1 and CDR2 (germline): MDHEN, SYDVKM. J lost 11 bases, V lost 6 bases, and 10 bases had no gene match. CDR3 length: 13 residues. CDR3 sequence: CASSNTGGVEAFF. The DNA of the CDR3 is TGTGCCAGCAGCAACACAGGGGGCGTGGAGGCTTTCTTT.

The chain joins TRBV6-1 to TRBJ2-7; no clear D. The germline CDR1 and CDR2 sequences are MNHNS and SASEGT. V was clipped by 0 bases and J by 3 bases, with 12 bases between them. The CDR3 extends over 15 amino acids. The CDR3 region is CASSEAPNFSYEQYF. CDR3 in DNA: TGTGCCAGCAGTGAAGCACCCAATTTTAGCTACGAGCAGTACTTC.

V and J are TRBV27 and TRBJ2-1; 11 nucleotides line up with TRBD2. The CDR3 is 16 residues long. J gave up 5 bases and V 5 bases, and 8 bases lay outside the gene matches. Per the germline V gene, CDR1 is MNHEY and CDR2 is SMNVEV (reference sequence). The CDR3 spells CASSPRLAGGNNEQFF. The CDR3 DNA sequence: TGTGCCAGCAGTCCCCGGCTAGCGGGGGGTAACAATGAGCAGTTCTTC.